These T cell receptor beta chains were read from a single sample in a study of cytomegalovirus exposure and HLA in healthy donors. This table comes from immunoSEQ multiplex PCR, and its TCRdb copy is limited to in-frame clones, with some not included. The table has some 130,000 clones, about four fifths seen once. The sample was PBMCs. The receptors stem from a woman aged 40 to 50 in good health and CMV-seronegative. Each CDR3 is given with its conserved first and last residue. The order of the fields is V gene, clone size, D gene, J gene, CDR3 DNA, CDR3 protein. The D gene is left open where the match is weak. Expanded clones are given a class, and other clones once, few, many or no size at all.

TRBV5-6,once,TRBD1,TRBJ2-7,TGTGCCAGCAGCTCCACCGGGACAGATTACGAGCAGTACTTC,CASSSTGTDYEQYF
TRBV6-1,many,TRBD1,TRBJ1-5,TGTGCCAGCAGTGAGTGGACAGGGGGCAATCAGCCCCAGCATTTT,CASSEWTGGNQPQHF
TRBV9,-,-,TRBJ2-3,TGTGCCAGCAGCGCCGGCACAGATACGCAGTATTTT,CASSAGTDTQYF
TRBV5-8,-,TRBD1,TRBJ1-1,TGTGCCAGCAGCGGGGGGACAGGGGGCTTCGTAGCTTTCTTT,CASSGGTGGFVAFF
TRBV7-2,few,-,TRBJ1-5,TGTGCCAGCAAGTTGGGGAGGGGGGTCAATCAGCCCCAGCATTTT,CASKLGRGVNQPQHF
TRBV6-5,few,-,TRBJ2-3,TGTGCCAGCAGCCCTCCGACAGATACGCAGTATTTT,CASSPPTDTQYF
TRBV19,-,TRBD1,TRBJ1-5,TGTGCCAGTAAAGGGGTTAGACAGGGCTTGAGCAATCAGCCCCAGCATTTT,CASKGVRQGLSNQPQHF
TRBV10-1,-,TRBD2,TRBJ2-7,TGCGCCAGCATCCCCACAGGTCCCCAACTCAGCGGGGAGTCCTACGAGCAGTACTTC,CASIPTGPQLSGESYEQYF
TRBV6-5,-,TRBD2,TRBJ2-5,TGTGCCAGCAGTTACCTAGAAGCGGGGCCGGGAGAGACCCAGTACTTC,CASSYLEAGPGETQYF
TRBV7-2,-,-,TRBJ2-5,TGTGCCAGCAGTCGAGCGGTGCTCCAAGAGACCCAGTACTTC,CASSRAVLQETQYF
TRBV4-3,-,-,TRBJ1-2,TGCGCCAGCAGCCAAGACCCCAGGGGCGAAAATGGCTACACCTTC,CASSQDPRGENGYTF
TRBV19,once,TRBD2,TRBJ2-1,TGTGCCAGCCAGGCTAGCGGGAGGGCCCGCGGTGAGCAGTTCTTC,CASQASGRARGEQFF
TRBV6-5,-,-,TRBJ1-2,TGTGCCAGCAGTTACTCCCGGGACAACGGCTACACCTTC,CASSYSRDNGYTF
TRBV7-9,-,TRBD2,TRBJ2-1,TGTGCCAGCAGCTTAGACGGGAGGGCCTACAATGAGCAGTTCTTC,CASSLDGRAYNEQFF
TRBV29-1,-,-,TRBJ2-5,TGCAGCGTTGTGGGCAGCCAAGAGACCCAGTACTTC,CSVVGSQETQYF
TRBV28,-,-,TRBJ1-5,TGTGCCAGCAGTGGACAGTCTTGGTATAGCAATCAGCCCCAGCATTTT,CASSGQSWYSNQPQHF
TRBV5-1,once,TRBD2,TRBJ2-5,TGCGCCAGCAGCTTGGGGGCTAGCGGGAGAGGGGAGACCCAGTACTTC,CASSLGASGRGETQYF
TRBV15,-,-,TRBJ2-2,TGTGCCACCAGCAGAGATCGTACGAACACCGGGGAGCTGTTTTTT,CATSRDRTNTGELFF